Listed below are T cell receptor beta chains from one sample, sequenced in a study of blood T cell repertoires in COVID-19. TCRdb's table, derived via immunoSEQ multiplex PCR, lists solely in-frame clones and lacks some. The table records some 270,000 clones, 80% to 90% of them present only once. Sequenced material: peripheral blood. The receptor set was obtained from a woman between 40 and 50 years old who had recovered from COVID-19. Both conserved end residues are part of each CDR3. Fields, in order: clone size, V gene, J gene, D gene, CDR3 protein, CDR3 DNA. D genes are given only for firm matches. Only some rows state a clone size, as once, few, many or a class for expanded clones.

NA	TRBV5-6	TRBJ1-2	NA	CASSPAWGGNYGYTF	TGTGCCAGCAGCCCCGCGTGGGGAGGGAACTATGGCTACACCTTC
few	TRBV24-1	TRBJ2-1	TRBD2	CATSDPAGGTYNEQFF	TGTGCCACCAGTGACCCAGCGGGGGGTACATACAATGAGCAGTTCTTC
many	TRBV28	TRBJ1-4	NA	CATTGFEHGEKLFF	TGTGCCACAACCGGTTTTGAGCACGGTGAAAAACTGTTTTTT
NA	TRBV6-2/TRBV6-3	TRBJ2-7	TRBD2	CASSFSGGSYEQYF	TGTGCCAGCAGCTTTAGCGGGGGCTCCTACGAGCAGTACTTC
once	TRBV5-1	TRBJ1-2	TRBD1	CASSLGGVYGYTF	TGCGCCAGCAGCTTAGGGGGCGTCTATGGCTACACCTTC
NA	TRBV7-7	TRBJ1-3	TRBD1	CASRLDRGSGNTIYF	TGTGCCAGCAGACTCGACAGGGGCTCTGGAAACACCATATATTTT
NA	TRBV7-2	TRBJ1-2	TRBD1	CASSGPGQGDGYTF	TGTGCCAGCAGCGGACCGGGACAGGGGGATGGCTACACCTTC
NA	TRBV28	TRBJ2-4	NA	CASSPGLAKNIQYF	TGTGCCAGCAGTCCAGGATTAGCCAAAAACATTCAGTACTTC
NA	TRBV28	TRBJ2-3	NA	CASTSTDTQYF	TGTGCCAGCACGAGCACAGATACGCAGTATTTT
few	TRBV10-1	TRBJ2-1	NA	CASSSNNEQFF	TGCGCCAGCAGCTCTAACAATGAGCAGTTCTTC
NA	TRBV4-3	TRBJ2-2	TRBD2	CASSQTSGRLSTGELFF	TGCGCCAGCAGCCAAACTAGCGGGAGGCTGAGCACCGGGGAGCTGTTTTTT
NA	TRBV6-6	TRBJ2-4	NA	CASSFTENEAKNIQYF	TGTGCCAGCAGTTTTACAGAAAATGAAGCCAAAAACATTCAGTACTTC
few	TRBV9	TRBJ1-6	NA	CASSAGGRGNSPLHF	TGTGCCAGCAGCGCGGGGGGACGGGGAAATTCACCCCTCCACTTT
NA	TRBV5-1	TRBJ2-1	TRBD2	CASSLGLAGTEQFF	TGCGCCAGCAGCTTGGGACTAGCGGGAACGGAGCAGTTCTTC
NA	TRBV21-1	TRBJ2-5	NA	CASSKEGVTFQETQYF	TGTGCCAGCAGCAAAGAGGGGGTGACCTTCCAAGAGACCCAGTACTTC